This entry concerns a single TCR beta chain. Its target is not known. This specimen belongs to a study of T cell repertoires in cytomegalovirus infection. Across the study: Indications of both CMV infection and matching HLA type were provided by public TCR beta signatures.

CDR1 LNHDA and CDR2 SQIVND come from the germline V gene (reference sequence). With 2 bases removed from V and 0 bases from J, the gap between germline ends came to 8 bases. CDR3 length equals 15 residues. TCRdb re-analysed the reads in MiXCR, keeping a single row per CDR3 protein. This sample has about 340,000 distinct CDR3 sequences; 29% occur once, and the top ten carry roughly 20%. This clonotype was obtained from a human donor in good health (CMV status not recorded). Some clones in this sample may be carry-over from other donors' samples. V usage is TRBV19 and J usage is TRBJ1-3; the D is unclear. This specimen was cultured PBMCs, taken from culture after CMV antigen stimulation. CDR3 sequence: CASSISQNSGNTIYF. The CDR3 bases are TGTGCCAGTAGTATATCACAGAACTCTGGAAACACCATATATTTT. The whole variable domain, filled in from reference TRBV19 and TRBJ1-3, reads DGGITQSPKYLFRKEGQNVTLSCEQNLNHDAMYWYRQDPGQGLRLIYYSQIVNDFQKGDIAEGYSVSREKKESFPLTVTSAQKNPTAFYLCASSISQNSGNTIYFGEGSWLTVV.